This T cell receptor (beta chain) appears in the sequencing data of a study of blood T cell repertoires in COVID-19. Study in general: Sites in the United States, Italy and Spain provided acute and convalescent COVID-19 samples. PBMCs, B-cell-depleted T cells, or T cells were the source of the cDNA or gDNA that made up the material.

Germline assignment: CDR1 MNHEY and CDR2 SVGAGI. The CDR3 totals 15 residues. V gave up 5 bases and J gave up 0 bases, with 13 bases separating them. Per the original data handling: The assay estimated nucleated cells by amplifying reference gene primers. Only in-frame clones appear in the TCRdb table, and some are missing; sequencing was by immunoSEQ multiplex PCR. V and J calls plus clone size are reproduced from that table; the DNA served to infer D and trimming. The sample has around 150,000 clones, 81% seen once; the top ten hold over 7.5%. This sequence was found in a woman aged 55 to 70 with active or convalescent COVID-19. Sequenced: peripheral blood. V usage is TRBV6-5 and J usage is TRBJ1-1; D possibly corresponds to TRBD1 (6 bases). The CDR3 bases are TGTGCCAGCAGTACCGGAGACAGGATGAACACTGAAGCTTTCTTT. Translated: CASSTGDRMNTEAFF.